The text below deals with one T cell receptor (beta chain). This clonotype showed up many times. Its antigen target is currently unknown. No much larger clone exists at a distance of one base, and base qualities are not known. CDR1 and CDR2 are drawn from the germline V gene: SQVTM, ANQGSEA. The CDR3 starts with the cysteine, ends with the phenylalanine, and has 11 residues. Just the 33-base CDR3 DNA is kept, in frame starting at base 1. The junction carries 11 bases between V and J, which are trimmed by 7 bases and 4 bases respectively. All donors were healthy Caucasians. The twin cohort comprised three pairs of female monozygotic twins, all aged roughly 18 to 29 years. Peripheral blood mononuclear cells were the source from which RNA for the TCR libraries was isolated. These data are taken from a study of identical twins (dated by TCRdb to the mid-2010s). Describing the broader study: To test whether fetal clonotypes persist, this study deep-sequenced TCR alpha and beta repertoires from monozygotic twins, from unrelated adults of various ages, and from cord blood. Replicate twin experiments were performed at different times using different library preparation protocols to rule out contamination.

The library came from 5' RACE. Instrument used: Illumina HiSeq 2000. Template switching added a universal primer binding site, and the final cDNA carried a unique molecular identifier that allowed TCR cDNA molecules to be counted accurately. First-strand cDNA for TCR alpha and beta chains was synthesized from specific primers in the conserved constant-segment region. Each cDNA library was double barcoded, with a SMART-Mk sample barcode plus Illumina barcodes, to control for contamination. Two successive PCR steps introduced TruSeq adapter sequences along with Illumina sample barcodes. TCR alpha and beta cDNA libraries were sequenced on the Illumina HiSeq platform with custom primers. The original methods were these. Raw reads were processed with MiGEC to extract unique molecular identifiers, and MiXCR was used to determine CDR3 positions. For each individual, recombination models were inferred using an EM algorithm with the repgenHMM and IGoR tools. The analysis of shared clonotypes was done with the tcR package in R, with sharing normalized by the product of cloneset sizes. To study raw recombination free of thymic and clonal selection effects, out-of-frame nonproductive sequences were analyzed. TCRdb's own reprocessing of the public reads used fastp at Q25 and MiXCR and kept productive beta chains. Each entry merges the rows of one CDR3 protein and shows their most common DNA and genes. V and J calls and clone size were set by TCRdb, not the authors. This sample has hundreds of thousands of distinct CDR3 sequences in its table, and around 21% of those were observed once. Together, the top ten hold 4% to 5.5% of the sample.

General findings and caveats noted by the study authors: Out-of-frame TCR alpha sequences shared between twins showed an excess of low generation-probability sequences compared with coincidental sharing between unrelated individuals. Abundant cord blood beta clonotypes had fewer insertions, young adult naive repertoires showed a similar but weaker trend, and memory repertoires showed no such trend. Out-of-frame TCR alpha sharing in monozygotic twins was systematically underestimated by recombination models, whereas sharing between unrelated individuals was in agreement with the recombination models. Because the same donors could not be followed over many years, the conclusions relied on cross-sectional statistical analysis. A weaker excess of twin sharing was found in beta out-of-frame sequences because the signal-to-noise ratio was lowered by fewer shared sequences. Zero-insertion analyses could be partly confounded by invariant T cells such as MAIT and iNKT, though diverse VJ usage argued against such confounding for most clonotypes.

These same data were also listed under a study on T cells expressing NK-cell markers. From that second study: TCR beta-chain repertoires were profiled in sorted CD3+CD56+NKG2C+, CD3+CD56+NKG2C- and CD3+CD56-NKG2C+ T-cell subsets from several donors. Seven of the eight sequenced donors were HCMV-seropositive and one was HCMV-seronegative. In several experiments an anti-gammadeltaTCR antibody was added to restrict sorting to alphabetaTCR-expressing T cells. For five or six donors, the dominant CD3+CD56+NKG2C+ clonotypes were among the top 10 CD8+ clonotypes and accounted for about 1.0-7.5% of CD8+ T cells. Those dominant clonotypes were again the most abundant among CD3+CD56-NKG2C+ cells in a handful of donors, at roughly 28.3-65%. Whether the expanded NKG2C-expressing T cell clones were specific for HCMV antigens remained unclear. The study sequenced eight donors, all healthy volunteers chosen at random: three men and five women. To determine HCMV serostatus, a commercial ELISA kit was used to detect HCMV-specific IgG in serum. Bulk peripheral blood T-cell repertoires were additionally sequenced from unsorted PBMC for six donors. MIGEC was used to demultiplex reads and group the reads by UMI, and MiTCR was used to assemble and quantify clonotypes. To exclude erroneous sequences, only TCR cDNA sequences supported by at least two reads were retained. The tcR package was used for downstream repertoire analysis, with clonotypes matched between fractions based on CDR3 nucleotide sequence plus V segment. Antigen specificity was annotated against VDJdb with VDJmatch, allowing one amino acid substitution in CDR3.

Source material: PBMCs. The chain was built from TRBV29-1 and TRBJ2-7, with the D gene too uncertain to name. The sequence was obtained from a woman between 18 and 29 years old in good health. The CDR3 protein is CSAARGYEQYF. The DNA is TGCAGCGCAGCGCGAGGATACGAGCAGTACTTC.